The clone carrying this T cell receptor (beta chain) was counted once. Its specificity is unknown. Unique molecular identifiers had been added to the TCR beta cDNA libraries. TCRdb used MiXCR to reprocess the PCR reads, holding one entry per CDR3 protein. This sample has some 370,000 distinct CDR3 sequences, with about a third found just once. The data derive from a study of post-analysis software for immune sequencing data. Study-wide points: Five TRBV segments were significantly more frequent in patients than in controls. TRBV5-6, TRBV5-1 and TRBV20-1 were among these segments.

The CDR3 runs to 15 residues. Germline CDR1 is SGHDN and CDR2 is FVKESK. The junction had 7 bases not matched to a gene; V was cut back by 4 bases and J by 6 bases. The chain employs TRBV14 and TRBJ2-3, with 10 bases matching TRBD1. The sample taken for sequencing was blood. The TCR originated in a girl aged 5-17 years with multiple sclerosis. The CDR3: CASSRRTGGTDTQYF. CDR3 sequence (DNA): TGTGCCAGCAGCCGACGGACAGGGGGAACGGATACGCAGTATTTT.